The 20 T cell receptor beta chains presented below share a single source sample, sequenced in a study of T-cell memory formation after mild COVID-19. TCRdb re-analysed the 5' RACE reads in MiXCR, keeping a single row per CDR3 protein. The sample includes about 620,000 distinct CDR3 sequences, about a sixth of them seen just once. Sequencing input: PBMCs or a T cell subset sorted from them (not recorded which). The receptor source for this set is an adult woman who had mild COVID-19 (a few samples of this study predate the infection). Cell type and time point are not known.

This clonotype has a handful of counts. The gene calls are TRBV6-6 and TRBJ2-7; TRBD1 matches at 11 bases. V gave up 2 bases and J gave up 2 bases; unmatched junction bases: 2. Per the germline V gene, CDR1 is MNHNY and CDR2 is SVGAGI (reference sequence). The CDR3 is 15 amino acids. CDR3 loop: CASSYQGQGAYEQYF. The CDR3 DNA is TGTGCCAGCAGTTACCAGGGACAGGGGGCCTACGAGCAGTACTTC.

The rearrangement uses TRBV4-1 and TRBJ2-7, with 8 bases aligning to TRBD1. The CDR3 has 16 residues. V lost 1 base, J lost 6 bases, and 11 bases stayed unmatched. Germline CDR1 MGHRA, CDR2 YSYEKL. CDR3 loop: CASSQGSGQGIAEQYF. The CDR3 DNA follows: TGCGCCAGCAGCCAAGGGTCTGGACAGGGAATAGCCGAGCAGTACTTC.

The gene calls are TRBV2 and TRBJ2-5; 8 positions match TRBD2. This CDR3 has 16 residues. V was clipped by 3 bases and J by 4 bases; unmatched bases: 10. In germline, CDR1 is SNHLY, CDR2 FYNNEI. The CDR3 DNA is TGTGCCAGCAGTGATCTCGGACTAGCCGTAGGAGAGACCCAGTACTTC. Translation gives CASSDLGLAVGETQYF. The variable domain in full, completed from reference TRBV2 and TRBJ2-5, reads EPEVTQTPSHQVTQMGQEVILRCVPISNHLYFYWYRQILGQKVEFLVSFYNNEISEKSEIFDDQFSVERPDGSNFTLKIRSTKLEDSAMYFCASSDLGLAVGETQYFGPGTRLLVL.

This chain connects TRBV6-2 or TRBV6-3 to TRBJ2-4; 7 bases map to TRBD1. Germline V CDR1 and CDR2: MNHEY, SVGEGT. V lost 8 bases to trimming and J lost 1 base; unmatched junction nucleotides: 8. The CDR3 is made up of 15 amino acids. As DNA, the CDR3 is TGTGCCAGCGCCGCCACAGGGGTTGCCAAAAACATTCAGTACTTC. Amino acid sequence: CASAATGVAKNIQYF.

DNA for the CDR3: TGTGCTAGCGCCCGACTAGCGGGAGAGCAAGAGACCCAGTACTTC. Translation: CASARLAGEQETQYF. The chain employs TRBV7-7 and TRBJ2-5; 12 positions match TRBD2. The V gene's germline CDR1 is SSHAT and CDR2 FNYEAQ (reference sequence). This CDR3 has 15 residues.

The V gene is TRBV5-4, the J gene TRBJ2-2; D gene unclear. There are 15 residues in the CDR3. Per the germline V gene, CDR1 is SGHNT and CDR2 is YYREEE (reference sequence). Between the trimmed V and J ends, which lost 0 bases and 1 base, there was a span of 7 bases. CDR3 residues: CASSLAVGNTGELFF. The CDR3 coding sequence is TGTGCCAGCAGCTTGGCAGTAGGGAACACCGGGGAGCTGTTTTTT.

This chain uses TRBV10-3 with TRBJ2-2; 9 positions match TRBD2. After removal of 7 bases from V and 4 bases from J, the junction contained 22 bases not matched to a gene. CDR3 length equals 20 residues. Germline values: CDR1 ENHRY, CDR2 SYGVKD. CDR3 nucleotide sequence: TGTGCCATCAAACCGACAGGGTGGAGTCCTAGCGGGATTGTCACCGGGGAGCTGTTTTTT. This encodes CAIKPTGWSPSGIVTGELFF.

The genes are TRBV20-1 and TRBJ1-5; D ambiguous. The CDR3 extends over 13 amino acids. The ends were cut back, 2 bases at V and 6 bases at J, with 11 bases in the middle. Germline V gene sequence: CDR1 DFQATT, CDR2 SNEGSKA (reference sequence). CDR3 in DNA: TGCAGTGCTAGACCTGGGAAAAGTCAGCCCCAGCATTTT. It translates to CSARPGKSQPQHF.

This chain joins TRBV29-1 and TRBJ2-7; 7 bases fit TRBD2. V dropped 0 bases and J dropped 2; count of bases not matched to a gene: 10. Germline lookup yields CDR1 SQVTM and CDR2 ANQGSEA. The CDR3 consists of 16 residues. This CDR3 reads CSVEDRGERGPYEQYF. The CDR3 DNA is TGCAGCGTTGAAGATCGGGGGGAACGAGGCCCCTACGAGCAGTACTTC.

This clonotype has only a few counts. This chain uses TRBV6-5 with TRBJ2-1; 8 bases match TRBD2. The germline V gene encodes CDR1 MNHEY and CDR2 SVGAGI. V was pared by 4 bases and J by 5 bases, with 4 bases of the junction left unmatched. The CDR3 is 14 residues long. CDR3 coding DNA: TGTGCCAGCAGTTCAGGACTAGCCGACAATGAGCAGTTCTTC. It specifies CASSSGLADNEQFF.

The genes are TRBV5-1 and TRBJ1-3; D gene ambiguous. The V gene lost 0 bases and the J gene lost 0 bases, with 4 bases spanning the gap. The CDR3 is 14 amino acids. The V gene's germline CDR1 is SGHRS and CDR2 YFSETQ. Here the CDR3 reads CASSLGDSGNTIYF. The CDR3 DNA sequence: TGCGCCAGCAGCTTGGGGGACTCTGGAAACACCATATATTTT.

The V call is TRBV9, the J call TRBJ2-1; no definite D call. Germline V gene lookup returns CDR1 SGDLS and CDR2 YYNGEE. V lost 0 bases and J lost 5, with 9 bases in between. The CDR3 is 14 residues long. The CDR3 protein is CASSVGGAHNEQFF. The CDR3 DNA sequence: TGTGCCAGCAGCGTAGGAGGCGCCCACAATGAGCAGTTCTTC.

The chain has TRBV6-5 and TRBJ2-3; 10 bases fit TRBD1. CDR1 is MNHEY and CDR2 is SVGAGI in the germline V gene. J lost 1 base, V lost 8 bases, and 6 bases had no gene match. This CDR3 contains 15 residues. As DNA, the CDR3 is TGTGCCAGCCGCGACAGGGGGCTTCGCACAGATACGCAGTATTTT. Translated, it gives CASRDRGLRTDTQYF.

A few counts support this clonotype. This chain uses TRBV5-1 with TRBJ1-1; maybe TRBD1 (6 bases). Looked up from germline, CDR1 is SGHRS and CDR2 is YFSETQ. The CDR3 spans 17 residues. Trimming pared 3 bases from V and 0 bases from J, leaving 18 bases between. CDR3 DNA: TGCGCCAGCAGCTCACCACTTGGCCGGGACATGAACACTGAAGCTTTCTTT. Its protein is CASSSPLGRDMNTEAFF.

This clonotype was recorded many times. The chain carries TRBV11-2 and TRBJ2-5, with 9 nucleotides matching TRBD1. Germline-derived CDR1 and CDR2 are SGHAT and FQNNGV. The CDR3 is made up of 15 amino acids. The V and J ends lost 5 bases and 3 bases, in that order; junction bases with no gene match: 7. CDR3 DNA sequence: TGTGCCAGCAGCCAACAGGGGGCGGTGGAAGAGACCCAGTACTTC. Protein: CASSQQGAVEETQYF.

The V gene is TRBV9, the J gene TRBJ2-6, with 10 bases lining up with TRBD1. This CDR3 is 19 amino acids long. CDR1 and CDR2 (germline): SGDLS, YYNGEE. V gave up 4 bases and J gave up 0 bases; unmatched junction bases: 10. CDR3 in DNA: TGTGCCAGCAGCTTCAAGCGGACAGGGGGAGACTCTGGGGCCAACGTCCTGACTTTC. Amino acids: CASSFKRTGGDSGANVLTF.

This clonotype showed up just a few times. The rearrangement links TRBV3-1 to TRBJ2-7, with 8 nucleotides matching TRBD1. The V gene's germline CDR1 is LGHDT and CDR2 YNNKEL (reference sequence). This CDR3 has 15 amino acids. V shed 1 base, J shed 3 bases, and the junction held 5 bases outside the gene matches. The CDR3 DNA reads as TGTGCCAGCAGCCAAGCTCCGGGACAGGACTACGAGCAGTACTTC. Amino acid sequence: CASSQAPGQDYEQYF.

This chain connects TRBV25-1 to TRBJ2-1, with 10 bases identical to TRBD2. CDR1 is MGHDK, CDR2 SYGVNS, per germline. The J segment lost 7 bases and the V segment lost 1 base, leaving 4 bases of the junction unmatched. CDR3 length equals 15 residues. The chain's CDR3 is CASSELAGGRNEQFF. CDR3 DNA sequence: TGTGCCAGCAGTGAATTAGCGGGGGGCCGGAATGAGCAGTTCTTC.

This clonotype has just a few counts. V gene TRBV7-8 combines with J gene TRBJ1-1; no clear D. Trimming cost V 5 bases and J 9 bases, with 16 bases left between them. CDR1 is SGHVS, CDR2 FQNEAQ, per germline. The length of the CDR3 is 13 residues. The DNA for the CDR3 is TGTGCCAGCAGCCGACAAACGGACGGGAAAGCTTTCTTT. This encodes CASSRQTDGKAFF.

This clonotype was counted only a few times. V gene TRBV5-1 combines with J gene TRBJ2-2; D uncertain. The CDR3 has 13 amino acids. With 5 bases removed from V and 3 bases from J, the gap between germline ends came to 8 bases. Germline CDR1 SGHRS, CDR2 YFSETQ. The CDR3 reads CASRLWDTGELFF. CDR3 DNA sequence: TGCGCCAGCAGACTGTGGGACACCGGGGAGCTGTTTTTT.